These 7 T cell receptor beta chains share one sample of origin, sequenced in a study of cytomegalovirus exposure and HLA in healthy donors (dated by TCRdb to the late 2010s). The library was produced with the immunoSEQ multiplex PCR assay. A mixture of 60 forward primers for TCR Vbeta segments and 13 reverse primers for TCR Jbeta segments was used in the multiplex PCR. Sourced from immuneACCESS, this table was stored by TCRdb with only in-frame sequences that have V and J called. A share of the clones is absent; for the studies checked, an unresolved V gene accounts for under half, and the remainder has no known explanation. The sample yields fewer than 110,000 clones; roughly 70% were counted once. The ten largest clones capture roughly 15% of the sample. Input material: PBMCs. The receptors derive from a woman aged 35 to 49 in good health and CMV-seropositive.

The chain links TRBV7-9 to TRBJ2-3; 12 bases map to TRBD2. Germline trimming cut 2 bases from V and 5 bases from J; bases unmatched to any gene: 5. This CDR3 is 16 amino acids long. Germline CDR1 and CDR2: SEHNR and FQNEAQ (reference sequence). CDR3 amino acids: CASSLSPSGGGDTQYF. DNA for the CDR3: TGTGCCAGCAGCTTATCTCCTAGCGGGGGGGGAGATACGCAGTATTTT.

This clone was observed a handful of times. The chain joins TRBV6-6 to TRBJ1-5; D call uncertain. The CDR3 runs to 12 residues. V lost 5 bases to trimming and J lost 3 bases, with 5 bases between them. Germline CDR1 MNHNY, CDR2 SVGAGI (reference sequence). In DNA, the CDR3 is TGTGCCAGCAGTCTACTCAATCAGCCCCAGCATTTT. The encoded protein is CASSLLNQPQHF.

The chain employs TRBV7-6 and TRBJ2-1, with a weak D call TRBD2 (8 bases). Trimming cost V 5 bases and J 7 bases, with 21 bases left between them. CDR1 SGHVS and CDR2 FNYEAQ come from the germline V gene. The CDR3 length is 16 residues. In DNA, the CDR3 is TGTGCCAGCAGCCCGGGGGGGGACAGCCTCCTAAATGAGCAGTTCTTC. Its translation is CASSPGGDSLLNEQFF.

Comment on this clone: Other DNA sequences in this sample translate to the same CDR3. The chain couples TRBV5-6 to TRBJ2-7; 8 bases fit TRBD1. Germline V CDR1 and CDR2: SGHDT, YYEEEE. The trim removed 4 bases at V and 2 bases at J, leaving 2 bases unmatched. The CDR3 loop spans 13 amino acids. The DNA for the CDR3 is TGTGCCAGCAGCCTACAGGGGGCCTACGAGCAGTACTTC. This encodes CASSLQGAYEQYF. Together with reference TRBV5-6 and TRBJ2-7, the CDR3 gives the full variable domain: DAGVTQSPTHLIKTRGQQVTLRCSPKSGHDTVSWYQQALGQGPQFIFQYYEEEERQRGNFPDRFSGHQFPNYSSELNVNALLLGDSALYLCASSLQGAYEQYFGPGTRLTVT.

The rearrangement links TRBV19 to TRBJ1-5, with TRBD1 matching 7 bases. This CDR3 comprises 18 residues. Germline CDR1 reads LNHDA; CDR2 reads SQIVND (reference sequence). V trimming: 1 base; J trimming: 3 bases; junction bases outside the gene matches: 12. CDR3 DNA: TGTGCCAGTAGTATAGGTGAGGGGGCGGGACAGATCAATCAGCCCCAGCATTTT. The encoded protein is CASSIGEGAGQINQPQHF.

The CDR3 protein is CASSQYYGTGGEKLFF. CDR3 sequence (DNA): TGCGCCAGCAGCCAATATTACGGGACAGGGGGTGAAAAACTGTTTTTT. This sequence joins TRBV4-1 and TRBJ1-4; TRBD1 matches at 11 bases. CDR3 length: 16 amino acids. Trimming cost V 2 bases and J 7 bases; bases outside gene matches: 6. CDR1 and CDR2 from the germline V gene are MGHRA and YSYEKL.

The chain has TRBV11-1 and TRBJ2-3; a weak D match, TRBD1 (5 bases). There are 16 residues in the CDR3. CDR1 is SGHAT, CDR2 FQDESV, per germline (reference sequence). V lost 2 bases and J 4 bases, leaving 16 bases between the germline ends. CDR3 loop: CASSLQRQSMADTQYF. DNA of the CDR3: TGTGCCAGCAGCTTACAAAGACAGTCGATGGCAGATACGCAGTATTTT.